A selection of T cell receptor beta chains follows, all from one sample in a study of shared clonotypes between healthy human individuals. Measured with immunoSEQ multiplex PCR; TCRdb has only the in-frame clones, and not every one. This sample carries hundreds of thousands of clones, approximately 79% of them seen once, and the ten largest clones take more than 1.5%. Sequencing was carried out using memory CD4+ T cells sorted from blood. All receptors derive from a woman between 25 and 40 years old in good health. CDR3s include the opening cysteine and the closing phenylalanine or tryptophan. D genes are given only for firm matches. Clone size is not always given. Where it is, it says once, few, many or a class for expanded clones.

d_gene: TRBD1; abundance: NA; v_gene: TRBV30; j_gene: TRBJ2-3; CDR3aa: CAWRPTGGTQYF; CDR3nt: TGTGCCTGGCGTCCTACAGGGGGTACGCAGTATTTT
d_gene: TRBD1; abundance: once; v_gene: TRBV5-1; j_gene: TRBJ2-7; CDR3aa: CASSLGQGGEQYF; CDR3nt: TGCGCCAGCAGCTTGGGACAGGGGGGAGAGCAGTACTTC
d_gene: NA; abundance: NA; v_gene: TRBV4-2; j_gene: TRBJ2-1; CDR3aa: CASSQVGRTSYNEQFF; CDR3nt: TGTGCCAGCAGCCAAGTTGGTCGGACGTCCTACAATGAGCAGTTCTTC
d_gene: NA; abundance: NA; v_gene: TRBV2; j_gene: TRBJ2-5; CDR3aa: CASTLGETQYF; CDR3nt: TGTGCCAGCACCCTGGGGGAGACCCAGTACTTC
d_gene: TRBD1; abundance: NA; v_gene: TRBV5-1; j_gene: TRBJ2-4; CDR3aa: CASSLRRTGVENIQYF; CDR3nt: TGCGCCAGCAGCTTGCGTAGGACAGGGGTTGAAAACATTCAGTACTTC
d_gene: TRBD2; abundance: NA; v_gene: TRBV10-3; j_gene: TRBJ2-3; CDR3aa: CAISDLREGTDTQYF; CDR3nt: TGTGCCATCAGTGACTTGCGGGAGGGTACAGATACGCAGTATTTT
d_gene: NA; abundance: NA; v_gene: TRBV27; j_gene: TRBJ1-5; CDR3aa: CASSRGDGLFNQPQHF; CDR3nt: TGTGCCAGCAGTCGGGGGGACGGTCTTTTTAATCAGCCCCAGCATTTT
d_gene: NA; abundance: NA; v_gene: TRBV28; j_gene: TRBJ1-2; CDR3aa: CASSSADIANYGYTF; CDR3nt: TGTGCCAGCAGTTCCGCCGACATAGCTAACTATGGCTACACCTTC
d_gene: TRBD2; abundance: NA; v_gene: TRBV4-1; j_gene: TRBJ2-7; CDR3aa: CASSPRLAGGTYEQYF; CDR3nt: TGCGCCAGCAGCCCTAGACTAGCGGGAGGCACCTACGAGCAGTACTTC
d_gene: TRBD2; abundance: NA; v_gene: TRBV19; j_gene: TRBJ2-1; CDR3aa: CATGTSGYYNEQFF; CDR3nt: TGTGCCACCGGGACTAGCGGTTACTACAATGAGCAGTTCTTC
d_gene: NA; abundance: NA; v_gene: TRBV11-2; j_gene: TRBJ2-5; CDR3aa: CASSSQILGTQYF; CDR3nt: TGTGCCAGCAGTTCACAGATCCTTGGGACCCAGTACTTC